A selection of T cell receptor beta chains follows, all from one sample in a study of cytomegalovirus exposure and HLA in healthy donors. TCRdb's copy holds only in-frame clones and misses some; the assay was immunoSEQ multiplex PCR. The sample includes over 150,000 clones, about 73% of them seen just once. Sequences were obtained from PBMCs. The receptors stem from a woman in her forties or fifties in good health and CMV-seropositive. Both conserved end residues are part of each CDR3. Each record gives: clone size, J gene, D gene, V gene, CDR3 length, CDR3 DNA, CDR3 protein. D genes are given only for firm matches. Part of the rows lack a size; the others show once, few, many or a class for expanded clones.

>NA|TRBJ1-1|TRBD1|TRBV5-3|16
TGTGCCAGAAGCGCACGGACAGGGAACTGGGTCACTGAAGCTTTCTTT
CARSARTGNWVTEAFF
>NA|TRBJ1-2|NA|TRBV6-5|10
TGTGCCAGCAGTTCCCAAGGCTACACCTTC
CASSSQGYTF
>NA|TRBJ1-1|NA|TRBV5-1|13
TGCGCCAGCAGCTTGGGAGAGAACACTGAAGCTTTCTTT
CASSLGENTEAFF
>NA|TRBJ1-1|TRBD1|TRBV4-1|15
TGCGCCAGCAGCCGCCCCGGGACAGGGAGCACTGAAGCTTTCTTT
CASSRPGTGSTEAFF
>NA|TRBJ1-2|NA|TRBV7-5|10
TGTGCCAGATGGGACTGGGGCTACACCTTC
CARWDWGYTF
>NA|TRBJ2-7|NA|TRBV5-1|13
TGCGCCAGCAGCTTGACTAGTACCTACGAGCAGTACTTC
CASSLTSTYEQYF
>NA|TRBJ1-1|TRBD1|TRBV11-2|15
TGTGCCAGCAGCCAGGGGGGCGCGATTCACACTGAAGCTTTCTTT
CASSQGGAIHTEAFF
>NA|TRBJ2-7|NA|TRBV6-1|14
TGTGCCAGCAGTGAACTCGGGGGGCCCTACGAGCAGTACTTC
CASSELGGPYEQYF
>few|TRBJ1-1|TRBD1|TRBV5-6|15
TGTGCCAGCAGTTTAAAACAGGGGGTGAACACTGAAGCTTTCTTT
CASSLKQGVNTEAFF
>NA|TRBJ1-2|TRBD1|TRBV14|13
TGTGCCAGCAGCCAGGACAGGGTGGGTGGCTACACCTTC
CASSQDRVGGYTF
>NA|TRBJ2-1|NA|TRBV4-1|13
TGCGCCAGCAGCCAGGCAGGCCGCAATGAGCAGTTCTTC
CASSQAGRNEQFF
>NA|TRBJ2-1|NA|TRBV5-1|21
TGCGCCAGCAGCTTGGCCGGCGAGGGCCGGGTCGGTCCCTCTATTTACAATGAGCAGTTCTTC
CASSLAGEGRVGPSIYNEQFF
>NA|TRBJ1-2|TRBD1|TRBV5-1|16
TGCGCCAGCAGTTCGGACAGGGCCTCTACAGACTATGGCTACACCTTC
CASSSDRASTDYGYTF
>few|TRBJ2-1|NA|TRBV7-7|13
TGTGCTAGCAGCTTAGGCGAGAAGAATGAGCAGTTCTTC
CASSLGEKNEQFF
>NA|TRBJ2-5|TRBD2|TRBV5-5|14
TGTGCCAGCAGCTTAGCGGGGAGGCAAGAGACCCAGTACTTC
CASSLAGRQETQYF
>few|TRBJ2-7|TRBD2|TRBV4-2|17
TGTGCCAGCAGCCAAGACGGGACTAGCGGGGGGACTCCCGAGCAGTACTTC
CASSQDGTSGGTPEQYF
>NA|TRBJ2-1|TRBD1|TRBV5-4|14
TGTGCCAGCAGAAGACAGGGGGGTTACAATGAGCAGTTCTTC
CASRRQGGYNEQFF
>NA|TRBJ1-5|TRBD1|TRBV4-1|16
TGCGCCAGCAGCTATAGACAGGGCTATAGCAATCAGCCCCAGCATTTT
CASSYRQGYSNQPQHF
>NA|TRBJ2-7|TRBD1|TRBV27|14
TGTGCCAGCAGTCGGACAGGCATAATCTACGAGCAGTACTTC
CASSRTGIIYEQYF
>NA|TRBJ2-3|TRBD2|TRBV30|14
TGTGCCTGGGGGACGGGGGGGTTGAGAGATACGCAGTATTTT
CAWGTGGLRDTQYF
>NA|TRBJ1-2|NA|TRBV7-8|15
TGTGCCAGCAGCTTAGCGAGTACGGTCCTATATGGCTACACCTTC
CASSLASTVLYGYTF
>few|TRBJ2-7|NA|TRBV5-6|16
TGTGCCAGCAGCTTGGTACCCGGACAAGGGGGCTACGAGCAGTACTTC
CASSLVPGQGGYEQYF
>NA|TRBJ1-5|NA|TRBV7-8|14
TGTGCCAGCAGCTTTAGCGGGCTTGATCAGCCCCAGCATTTT
CASSFSGLDQPQHF
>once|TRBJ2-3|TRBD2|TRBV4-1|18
TGCGCCAGCAGCCAAGATCGAAGGGGACTAGCGGGGACAGATACGCAGTATTTT
CASSQDRRGLAGTDTQYF
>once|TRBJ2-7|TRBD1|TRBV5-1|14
TGCGCCAGCAGCTTGGCCACAGGGGGGTACGAGCAGTACTTC
CASSLATGGYEQYF
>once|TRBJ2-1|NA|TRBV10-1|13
TGCGCCACCTCAGGGACACTTTACAATGAGCAGTTCTTC
CATSGTLYNEQFF
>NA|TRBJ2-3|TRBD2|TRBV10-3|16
TGTGCCATCACCGATAGAGCTAGCGGGGCACCAGATACGCAGTATTTT
CAITDRASGAPDTQYF
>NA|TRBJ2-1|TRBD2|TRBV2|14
TGTGCCAGCAGTGGGGAGGGAAACAACAATGAGCAGTTCTTC
CASSGEGNNNEQFF
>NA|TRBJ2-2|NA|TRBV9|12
TGTGCCAGCAGCCTGTACACCGGGGAGCTGTTTTTT
CASSLYTGELFF
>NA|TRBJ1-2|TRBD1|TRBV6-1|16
TGTGCCAGCAGTGTGACAGGGGTGCGGGATGACTATGGCTACACCTTC
CASSVTGVRDDYGYTF
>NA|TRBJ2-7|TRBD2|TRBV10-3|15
TGTGCCATCAGTGAGTCAACTAGCGGGGCCTACGAGCAGTACTTC
CAISESTSGAYEQYF
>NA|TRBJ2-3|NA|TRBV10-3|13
TGTGCCATCAGCGTCAGGCTCCAGAATACGCAGTATTTT
CAISVRLQNTQYF
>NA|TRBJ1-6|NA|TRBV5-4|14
TGTGCCAGCAGCTCCCCCACTTGGGGCTCACCCCTCCACTTT
CASSSPTWGSPLHF
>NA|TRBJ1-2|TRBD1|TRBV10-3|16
TGTGCCATCAGTGAGAGTGGACAGGGCCCTAACTATGGCTACACCTTC
CAISESGQGPNYGYTF
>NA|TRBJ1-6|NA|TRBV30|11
TGTGCCTGGAGTGTACAGAAGGTCCTCCACTTT
CAWSVQKVLHF
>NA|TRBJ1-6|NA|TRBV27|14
TGTGCCAGCAGTTTTCGACGGGGGGGTTCACCCCTCCACTTT
CASSFRRGGSPLHF
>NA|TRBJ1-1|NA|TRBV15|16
TGTGCCACCAGCAGAGATCAACAGCCGGTTTATAGTGAAGCTTTCTTT
CATSRDQQPVYSEAFF
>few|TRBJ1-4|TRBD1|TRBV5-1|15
TGCGCCAGCAGCGTGCAGGGGGCAACTAATGAAAAACTGTTTTTT
CASSVQGATNEKLFF
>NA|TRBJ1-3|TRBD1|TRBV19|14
TGTGCCAGTAGTATGGCCGGGACAGCCAACACCATATATTTT
CASSMAGTANTIYF
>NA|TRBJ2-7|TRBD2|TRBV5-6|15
TGTGCCAGCAGCTATTGGACTAGCGGCTCCTACGAGCAGTACTTC
CASSYWTSGSYEQYF
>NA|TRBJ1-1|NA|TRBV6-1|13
TGTGCCAGCATTTATAGGGGGAGGGCTGAAGCTTTCTTT
CASIYRGRAEAFF
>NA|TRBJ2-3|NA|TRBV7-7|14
TGTGCCAGCAGCTTAAGAGGGTCCGGAGATACGCAGTATTTT
CASSLRGSGDTQYF
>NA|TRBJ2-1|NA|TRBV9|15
TGTGCCAGCAGCGTAGGCGGAGGGGGGGACAATGAGCAGTTCTTC
CASSVGGGGDNEQFF
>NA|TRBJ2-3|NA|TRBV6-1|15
TGTGCCAGCGGCGCCCAGGGGACGGGCACAGATACGCAGTATTTT
CASGAQGTGTDTQYF
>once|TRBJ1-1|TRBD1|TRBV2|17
TGTGCCAGCAGGAAAGTCCCGGGACAGGTTTTGAACACTGAAGCTTTCTTT
CASRKVPGQVLNTEAFF
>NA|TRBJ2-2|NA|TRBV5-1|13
TGCGCCAGCAGCTTCGGACATGACGGGGAGCTGTTTTTT
CASSFGHDGELFF
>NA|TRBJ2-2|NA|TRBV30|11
TGTGCCTGGGGGGGGACCGGGGAGCTGTTTTTT
CAWGGTGELFF
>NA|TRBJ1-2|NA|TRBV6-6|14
TGTGCCAGCAGTTACTCGGCGGGGGCCGGCGGCTACACCTTC
CASSYSAGAGGYTF
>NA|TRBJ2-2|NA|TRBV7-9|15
TGTGCCAGCAGCCCTAAGGGGACATATGACGGGGAGCTGTTTTTT
CASSPKGTYDGELFF
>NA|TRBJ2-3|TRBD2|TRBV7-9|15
TGTGCCAGCAGCTTAGGACCGGGGGGAGTAGATACGCAGTATTTT
CASSLGPGGVDTQYF
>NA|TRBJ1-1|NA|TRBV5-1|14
TGCGCCAGCAGCCCGGACAGACTCTCCTTAGAGGCTTTCTTT
CASSPDRLSLEAFF
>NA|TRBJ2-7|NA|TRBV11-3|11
TGTGCCAGCAGCTTCGGAGGCGAGCAGTACTTC
CASSFGGEQYF